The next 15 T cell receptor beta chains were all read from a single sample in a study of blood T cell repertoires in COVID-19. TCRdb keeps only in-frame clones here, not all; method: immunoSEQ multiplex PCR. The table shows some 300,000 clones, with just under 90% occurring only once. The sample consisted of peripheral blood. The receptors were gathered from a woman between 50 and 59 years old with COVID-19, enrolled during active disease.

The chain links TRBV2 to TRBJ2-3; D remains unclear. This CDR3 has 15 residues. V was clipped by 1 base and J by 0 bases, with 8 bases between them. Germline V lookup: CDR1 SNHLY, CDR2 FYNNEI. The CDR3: CASSEGPPSTDTQYF. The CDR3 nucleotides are TGTGCCAGCAGTGAAGGGCCTCCTAGCACAGATACGCAGTATTTT.

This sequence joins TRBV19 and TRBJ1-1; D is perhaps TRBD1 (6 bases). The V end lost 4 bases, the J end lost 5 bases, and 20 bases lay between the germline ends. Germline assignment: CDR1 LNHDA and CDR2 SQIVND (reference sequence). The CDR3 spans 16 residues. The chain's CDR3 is CASSSLWRGAGTEAFF. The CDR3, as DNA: TGTGCCAGTAGTAGCCTTTGGCGGGGGGCGGGAACTGAAGCTTTCTTT.

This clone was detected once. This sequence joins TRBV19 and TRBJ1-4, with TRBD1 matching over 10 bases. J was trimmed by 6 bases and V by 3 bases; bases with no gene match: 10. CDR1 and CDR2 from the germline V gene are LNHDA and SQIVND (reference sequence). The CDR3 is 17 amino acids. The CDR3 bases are TGTGCCAGTAGTATCCATCGACCGGGACAGGGGTATGAAAAACTGTTTTTT. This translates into CASSIHRPGQGYEKLFF.

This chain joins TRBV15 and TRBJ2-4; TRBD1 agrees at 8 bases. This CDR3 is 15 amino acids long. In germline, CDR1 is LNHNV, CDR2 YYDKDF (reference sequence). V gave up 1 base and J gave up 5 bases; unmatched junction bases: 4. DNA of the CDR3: TGTGCCACCAGCAGAGCAGGGGGCTTAGAAAACATTCAGTACTTC. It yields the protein CATSRAGGLENIQYF. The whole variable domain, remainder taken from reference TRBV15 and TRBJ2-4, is DAMVIQNPRYQVTQFGKPVTLSCSQTLNHNVMYWYQQKSSQAPKLLFHYYDKDFNNEADTPDNFQSRRPNTSFCFLDIRSPGLGDTAMYLCATSRAGGLENIQYFGAGTRLSVL.

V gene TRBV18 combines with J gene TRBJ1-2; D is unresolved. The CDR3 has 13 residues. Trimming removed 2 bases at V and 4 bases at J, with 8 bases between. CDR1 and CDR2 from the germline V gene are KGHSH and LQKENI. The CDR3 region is CASSPVQIYGYTF. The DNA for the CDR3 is TGTGCCAGCTCACCAGTACAGATCTATGGCTACACCTTC.

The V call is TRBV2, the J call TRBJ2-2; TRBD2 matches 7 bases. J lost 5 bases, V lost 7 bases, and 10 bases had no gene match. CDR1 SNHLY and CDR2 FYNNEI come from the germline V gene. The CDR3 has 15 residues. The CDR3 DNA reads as TGTGCCAGCACGGGCCCGGGGGGAGGAACCGGGGAGCTGTTTTTT. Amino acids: CASTGPGGGTGELFF.

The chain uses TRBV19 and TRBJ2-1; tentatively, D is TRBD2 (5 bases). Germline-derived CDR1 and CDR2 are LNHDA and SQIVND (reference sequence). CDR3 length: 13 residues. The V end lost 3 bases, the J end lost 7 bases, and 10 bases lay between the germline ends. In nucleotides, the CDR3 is TGTGCCAGTAGTATTATCCGAGGGAATGAGCAGTTCTTC. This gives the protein CASSIIRGNEQFF.

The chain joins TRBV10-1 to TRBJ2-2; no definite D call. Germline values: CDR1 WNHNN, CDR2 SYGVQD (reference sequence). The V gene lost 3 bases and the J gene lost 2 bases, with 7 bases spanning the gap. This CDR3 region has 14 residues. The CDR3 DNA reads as TGCGCCAGCAGTGAACTAACTAACACCGGGGAGCTGTTTTTT. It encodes CASSELTNTGELFF.

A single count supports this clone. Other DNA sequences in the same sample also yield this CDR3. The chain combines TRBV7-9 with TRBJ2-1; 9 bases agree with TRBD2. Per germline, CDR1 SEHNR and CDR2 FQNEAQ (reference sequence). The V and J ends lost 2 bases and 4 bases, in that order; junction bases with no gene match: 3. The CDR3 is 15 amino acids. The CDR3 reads CASSLSLAGYNEQFF. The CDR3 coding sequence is TGTGCCAGCAGCTTAAGCCTAGCGGGATACAATGAGCAGTTCTTC.

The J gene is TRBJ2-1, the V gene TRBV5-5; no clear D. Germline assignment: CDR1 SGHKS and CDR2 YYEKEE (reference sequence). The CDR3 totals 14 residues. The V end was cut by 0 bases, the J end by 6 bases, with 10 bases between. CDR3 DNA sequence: TGTGCCAGCAGCTTGGTACAAAGTACCAATGAGCAGTTCTTC. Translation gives CASSLVQSTNEQFF. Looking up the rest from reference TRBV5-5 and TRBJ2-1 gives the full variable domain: DAGVTQSPTHLIKTRGQQVTLRCSPISGHKSVSWYQQVLGQGPQFIFQYYEKEERGRGNFPDRFSARQFPNYSSELNVNALLLGDSALYLCASSLVQSTNEQFFGPGTRLTVL.

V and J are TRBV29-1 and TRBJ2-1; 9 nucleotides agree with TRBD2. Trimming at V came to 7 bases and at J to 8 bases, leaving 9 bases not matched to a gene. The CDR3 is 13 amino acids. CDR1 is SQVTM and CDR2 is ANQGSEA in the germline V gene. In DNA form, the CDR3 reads TGCAGCGGCCGTAGCGGGAGCATTCATGAGCAGTTCTTC. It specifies CSGRSGSIHEQFF.

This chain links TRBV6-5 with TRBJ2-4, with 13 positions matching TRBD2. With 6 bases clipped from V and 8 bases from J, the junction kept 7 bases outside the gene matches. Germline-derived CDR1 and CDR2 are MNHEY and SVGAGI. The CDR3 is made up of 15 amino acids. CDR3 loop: CASSGLAGAWDIQYF. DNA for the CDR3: TGTGCCAGCAGCGGACTAGCGGGAGCATGGGACATTCAGTACTTC.

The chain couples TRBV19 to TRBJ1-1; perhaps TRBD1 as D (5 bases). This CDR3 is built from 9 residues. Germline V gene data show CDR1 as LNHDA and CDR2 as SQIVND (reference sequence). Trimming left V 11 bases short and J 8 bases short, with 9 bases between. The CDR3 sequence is CAVYREAFF. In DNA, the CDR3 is TGTGCCGTCTACAGGGAAGCTTTCTTT.

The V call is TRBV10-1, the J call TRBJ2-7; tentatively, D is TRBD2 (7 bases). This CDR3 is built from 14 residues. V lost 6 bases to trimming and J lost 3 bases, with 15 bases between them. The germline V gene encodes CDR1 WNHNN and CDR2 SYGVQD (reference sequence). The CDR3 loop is CASSWGGARYEQYF. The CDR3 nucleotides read TGCGCCAGCAGCTGGGGGGGGGCCCGCTACGAGCAGTACTTC.

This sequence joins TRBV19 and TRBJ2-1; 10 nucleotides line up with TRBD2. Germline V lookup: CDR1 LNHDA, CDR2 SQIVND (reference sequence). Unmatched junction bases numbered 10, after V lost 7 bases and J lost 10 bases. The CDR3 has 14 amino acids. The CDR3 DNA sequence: TGTGCCAGTACCGCCATAGCGGGAGGACGGGAGCAGTTCTTC. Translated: CASTAIAGGREQFF.